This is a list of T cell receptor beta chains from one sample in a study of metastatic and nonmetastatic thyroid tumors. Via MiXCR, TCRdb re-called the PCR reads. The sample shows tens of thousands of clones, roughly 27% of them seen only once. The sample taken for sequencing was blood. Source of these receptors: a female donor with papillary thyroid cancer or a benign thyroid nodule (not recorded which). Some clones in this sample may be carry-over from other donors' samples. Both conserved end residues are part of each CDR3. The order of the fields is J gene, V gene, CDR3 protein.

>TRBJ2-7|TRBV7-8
CASSLGQGHYEQYF
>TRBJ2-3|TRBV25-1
CASSGQSGQRSFTDTQYF
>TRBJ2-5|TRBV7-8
CASSLAGGRKQETQYF
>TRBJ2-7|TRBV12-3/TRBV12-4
CASSSFPGGYEQYF
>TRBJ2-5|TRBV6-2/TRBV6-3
CASSYSRAVQETQYF
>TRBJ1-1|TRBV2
CASSEVGGRNTEAFF
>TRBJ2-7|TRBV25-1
CASSTGLAGVPSYEQYF
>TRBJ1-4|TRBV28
CASSLLTSRTAATNEKLFF
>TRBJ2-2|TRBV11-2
CASSLNPLTNTGELFF
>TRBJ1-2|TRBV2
CASSEVLQVYGYTF
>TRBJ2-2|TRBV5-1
CASSLAGQENGELFF
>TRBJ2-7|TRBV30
CAWSAGTSAEQYF
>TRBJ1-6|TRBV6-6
CASSYILRGGNNSPLQF
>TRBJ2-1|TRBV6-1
CASSAWGGGNEQFF
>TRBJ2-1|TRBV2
CASRLAGFSYNEQSF
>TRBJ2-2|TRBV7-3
CASSVSGDTGELFF
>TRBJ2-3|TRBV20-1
CSAMRQPSTDTQYF
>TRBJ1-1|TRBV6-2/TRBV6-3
CASRNTGHSNTEAFF
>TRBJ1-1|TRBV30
CAWRQPGTEAFF
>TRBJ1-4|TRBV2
CASKIQGGNEKLFF
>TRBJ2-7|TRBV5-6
CASSLRQAVYEQYF
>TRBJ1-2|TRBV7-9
CASSLRGRDGYTF
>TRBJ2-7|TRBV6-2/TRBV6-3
CASSFGASYEQYF
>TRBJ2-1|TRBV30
CAWALGTNNEQFF
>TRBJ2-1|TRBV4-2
CASSQGGGGSYNEQFF
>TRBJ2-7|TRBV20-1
CSASWGREQYF
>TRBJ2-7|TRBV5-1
CASSLVSVSSYEQYF
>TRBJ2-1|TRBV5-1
CASSLALARPYNEQFF
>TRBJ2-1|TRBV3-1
CSSSRTSVGATDEQFF
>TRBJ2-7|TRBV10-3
CAISEDLRWGHNYEQYF
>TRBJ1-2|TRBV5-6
CASSLSPASGYGYTF
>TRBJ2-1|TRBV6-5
CASSYKGLAGDGDEQFF